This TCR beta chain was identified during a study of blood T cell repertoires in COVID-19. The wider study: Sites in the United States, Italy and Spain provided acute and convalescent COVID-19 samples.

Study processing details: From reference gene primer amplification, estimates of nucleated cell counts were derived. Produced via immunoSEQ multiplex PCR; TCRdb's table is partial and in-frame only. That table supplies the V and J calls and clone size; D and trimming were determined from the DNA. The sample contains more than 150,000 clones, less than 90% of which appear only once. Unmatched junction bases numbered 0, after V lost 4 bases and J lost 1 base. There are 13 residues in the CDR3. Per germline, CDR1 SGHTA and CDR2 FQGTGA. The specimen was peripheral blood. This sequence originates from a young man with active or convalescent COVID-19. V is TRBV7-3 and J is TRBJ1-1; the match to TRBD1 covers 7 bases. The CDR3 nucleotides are TGTGCCAGCAGCTGGACAGGGAACACTGAAGCTTTCTTT. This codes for CASSWTGNTEAFF.